The 10 T cell receptor beta chains presented below share a single source sample, sequenced in a study of cytomegalovirus exposure and HLA in healthy donors (dated by TCRdb to 2016 to 2017). Receptors were amplified or captured by the immunoSEQ multiplex PCR assay. For the multiplex PCR, a mixture combining 60 forward primers for TCR Vbeta segments and 13 reverse primers for TCR Jbeta segments was used. TCRdb provides this immuneACCESS table in a form limited to in-frame rearrangements. Some clones are lacking; in checked studies, under half of them reflect an unresolved V gene, and why the rest are absent is not known. The sample table gives approximately 150,000 clones. Around 2.4% of the sample is held by the ten biggest clonotypes. Source material: PBMCs. The receptors here all came from a woman younger than 35 in good health and CMV-seronegative.

The chain employs TRBV11-2 and TRBJ1-2, with TRBD1 identical over 9 bases. The CDR3 has 15 amino acids. J lost 6 bases, V lost 0 bases, and 5 bases had no gene match. Germline V gene sequence: CDR1 SGHAT, CDR2 FQNNGV. The CDR3 DNA reads TGTGCCAGCAGCTTAGACCCGGGACAGGGAAATGGCTACACCTTC. Protein sequence: CASSLDPGQGNGYTF.

Points on this clone: Distinct nucleotide sequences in the sample also encode this CDR3. The chain recombines TRBV7-8 with TRBJ1-1; D may be TRBD1 (5 bases). The length of the CDR3 is 15 residues. Germline CDR1 and CDR2: SGHVS and FQNEAQ. Trimming stripped 4 bases from V and 1 base from J, with 13 bases between. CDR3 residues: CASSSYQGANTEAFF. For the CDR3, the DNA is TGTGCCAGCAGCTCCTACCAGGGCGCGAACACTGAAGCTTTCTTT.

The chain couples TRBV19 to TRBJ1-1; 7 nucleotides line up with TRBD1. V was clipped by 5 bases and J by 8 bases; unmatched bases: 11. Germline V CDR1 and CDR2: LNHDA, SQIVND (reference sequence). The CDR3 loop spans 14 amino acids. CDR3 in amino acids: CASSREGGGVEAFF. In nucleotides, the CDR3 is TGTGCCAGTAGTCGGGAAGGGGGCGGTGTGGAAGCTTTCTTT.

The V call is TRBV11-2, the J call TRBJ2-5, with no clear D. The CDR3 consists of 13 residues. The germline gives CDR1 SGHAT, CDR2 FQNNGV. The V end was cut by 3 bases, the J end by 0 bases, with 5 bases between. The CDR3 nucleotides read TGTGCCAGCAGCTTCGGGTACCAAGAGACCCAGTACTTC. This translates into CASSFGYQETQYF.

The J gene is TRBJ1-2, the V gene TRBV6-5; 7 bases fit TRBD1. CDR3 length: 13 residues. The V and J ends lost 2 bases and 4 bases, in that order; junction bases with no gene match: 1. Germline assignment: CDR1 MNHEY and CDR2 SVGAGI. DNA for the CDR3: TGTGCCAGCAGTTACGCAGGGGGCTATGGCTACACCTTC. Its protein is CASSYAGGYGYTF.

The chain couples TRBV7-9 to TRBJ2-1; D gene ambiguous. Germline CDR1 is SEHNR and CDR2 is FQNEAQ (reference sequence). Deletions cut 3 bases from V and 4 bases from J, with 7 bases between. The CDR3 is 13 amino acids. In nucleotides, the CDR3 is TGTGCCAGCAGCTTTGGTCAGTACAATGAGCAGTTCTTC. It is translated as CASSFGQYNEQFF.

The chain uses TRBV15 and TRBJ2-2, with D hard to call. CDR3 size: 14 residues. Germline V gene data show CDR1 as LNHNV and CDR2 as YYDKDF (reference sequence). V gave up 1 base and J gave up 3 bases, with 6 bases separating them. CDR3 coding DNA: TGTGCCACCAGCAGAGGGCACGACACCGGGGAGCTGTTTTTT. Translated, it gives CATSRGHDTGELFF.

The rearrangement joins TRBV12-5 to TRBJ1-1, with 10 bases fitting TRBD1. V was pared by 6 bases and J by 5 bases, with 9 bases of the junction left unmatched. The length of the CDR3 is 15 residues. Germline lookup yields CDR1 LGHNT and CDR2 FRNRAP. The CDR3 loop is CASGRTGGSITEAFF. CDR3 DNA: TGTGCTAGTGGGAGGACAGGGGGTTCAATAACTGAAGCTTTCTTT.

The rearrangement joins TRBV25-1 to TRBJ1-6, with D perhaps TRBD1 (6 bases). CDR1 MGHDK and CDR2 SYGVNS come from the germline V gene. V lost 1 base and J 7 bases, leaving 17 bases between the germline ends. The CDR3 consists of 17 residues. Here the CDR3 reads CASSEWEGVSENSPLHF. CDR3 in DNA: TGTGCCAGCAGTGAATGGGAGGGGGTTTCCGAAAATTCACCCCTCCACTTT. Full variable domain (rest looked up from reference TRBV25-1 and TRBJ1-6): EADIYQTPRYLVIGTGKKITLECSQTMGHDKMYWYQQDPGMELHLIHYSYGVNSTEKGDLSSESTVSRIRTEHFPLTLESARPSHTSQYLCASSEWEGVSENSPLHFGNGTRLTVT.

The chain links TRBV5-4 to TRBJ2-2; 14 positions match TRBD2. J gave up 6 bases and V 3 bases, and 7 bases lay outside the gene matches. Per the germline V gene, CDR1 is SGHNT and CDR2 is YYREEE (reference sequence). The length of the CDR3 is 17 residues. The chain's CDR3 is CASSSYLTSGRAGELFF. In DNA form, the CDR3 reads TGTGCCAGCAGCTCTTACCTGACTAGCGGGAGGGCCGGGGAGCTGTTTTTT. Together with reference TRBV5-4 and TRBJ2-2, the CDR3 gives the full variable domain: ETGVTQSPTHLIKTRGQQVTLRCSSQSGHNTVSWYQQALGQGPQFIFQYYREEENGRGNFPPRFSGLQFPNYSSELNVNALELDDSALYLCASSSYLTSGRAGELFFGEGSRLTVL.